One TCR beta chain is described in this entry. Generated by immunoSEQ multiplex PCR, the TCRdb table keeps only in-frame clones and is missing some. The sample lists some 69,000 clones, 90% to 95% occurring once. The data derive from a study of T cell changes during pregnancy in multiple sclerosis. Trimming took 2 bases from V and 5 from J, leaving 14 bases between them. This CDR3 is built from 15 residues. Germline CDR1 is SGHRS and CDR2 is YFSETQ. The chain joins TRBV5-1 to TRBJ1-5, with D possibly being TRBD1 (5 bases). The starting material was peripheral blood, obtained in the second trimester of pregnancy. This clonotype was obtained from a female donor in good health, enrolled as a control in a pregnancy study. This CDR3 is CASSFGGRSDQPQHF. The CDR3 bases are TGCGCCAGCAGCTTCGGGGGAAGATCGGATCAGCCCCAGCATTTT.